Below are 7 T cell receptor beta chains sequenced from a single sample in a study of cytotoxic CD8 clonotypes in ibrutinib-treated CLL. Here immunoSEQ multiplex PCR was the method, and the copy in TCRdb shows in-frame clones only, minus some. Of some 140,000 clones listed, approximately 90% were seen once; the top ten hold 11%. The specimen comprised PBMCs, sampled after 12 months of ibrutinib treatment. Receptors originate from a human donor with chronic lymphocytic leukemia.

V usage is TRBV7-6 and J usage is TRBJ2-1, with 7 bases aligning to TRBD1. The CDR3 covers 15 residues. The germline V gene has CDR1 SGHVS and CDR2 FNYEAQ. V shed 9 bases, J shed 9 bases, and the junction held 17 bases outside the gene matches. The CDR3, as DNA: TGTGCCAGTTCGACCCGGACAGGAACCGCGGGTGAGCAGTTCTTC. This encodes CASSTRTGTAGEQFF.

The chain combines TRBV9 with TRBJ2-3; perhaps TRBD1 as D (7 bases). This CDR3 is built from 15 residues. The germline V and J ends were trimmed by 4 bases and 4 bases, with 16 bases remaining between them. Looked up from germline, CDR1 is SGDLS and CDR2 is YYNGEE. CDR3 bases: TGTGCCAGCAGCACCCAGGGGGGCTTGGCAGATACGCAGTATTTT. Protein sequence: CASSTQGGLADTQYF.

The count of this clone is one. The chain has TRBV18 and TRBJ2-2; possible D gene TRBD2, 5 bases. CDR3 length equals 15 residues. In germline, CDR1 is KGHSH, CDR2 LQKENI. V was pared by 1 base and J by 5 bases, with 11 bases between. The CDR3 region is CASSPRSSGTGELFF. CDR3 bases: TGTGCCAGCTCACCACGAAGCAGCGGAACCGGGGAGCTGTTTTTT.

J is TRBJ2-2 and V is TRBV19; D is undetermined. The germline V and J ends were trimmed by 5 bases and 4 bases, with 5 bases remaining between them. CDR1 is LNHDA, CDR2 SQIVND, per germline (reference sequence). CDR3 length equals 12 residues. The CDR3 nucleotides read TGTGCCAGTAGTTCCGTCACCGGGGAGCTGTTTTTT. Protein product: CASSSVTGELFF. Full variable domain (missing parts from reference TRBV19 and TRBJ2-2): DGGITQSPKYLFRKEGQNVTLSCEQNLNHDAMYWYRQDPGQGLRLIYYSQIVNDFQKGDIAEGYSVSREKKESFPLTVTSAQKNPTAFYLCASSSVTGELFFGEGSRLTVL.

This chain joins TRBV4-3 and TRBJ2-3; 10 nucleotides line up with TRBD2. Per the germline V gene, CDR1 is LGHNA and CDR2 is YSLEER. With 4 bases clipped from V and 2 bases from J, the junction kept 12 bases outside the gene matches. The CDR3 totals 18 residues. The CDR3 bases are TGCGCCAGCAGCCCTTACACCCTAGCGGGAGTCTTCACAGATACGCAGTATTTT. This codes for CASSPYTLAGVFTDTQYF.

The chain has TRBV18 and TRBJ2-5; 7 nucleotides agree with TRBD2. J was trimmed by 5 bases and V by 3 bases; bases with no gene match: 3. Germline values: CDR1 KGHSH, CDR2 LQKENI. The CDR3 runs 13 residues. CDR3 loop: CASSPSGMETQYF. CDR3 in DNA: TGTGCCAGCTCACCGAGCGGGATGGAGACCCAGTACTTC.

This clone is a singleton in its sample. This chain joins TRBV7-3 and TRBJ2-1; TRBD2 aligns across 7 bases. The V and J ends lost 4 bases and 4 bases, in that order; junction bases with no gene match: 1. CDR1 and CDR2 (germline): SGHTA, FQGTGA. The CDR3 spans 13 residues. DNA of the CDR3: TGTGCCAGCAGCTCTAGCGGATACAATGAGCAGTTCTTC. It yields the protein CASSSSGYNEQFF.